One T cell receptor beta chain is described in this entry. Germline values: CDR1 MNHNS, CDR2 SASEGT. V was trimmed by 0 bases and J by 5 bases, leaving 7 bases between them. The CDR3 totals 13 residues. Sequenced by immunoSEQ multiplex PCR; TCRdb stores in-frame clones only, minus some. Here the sample spans approximately 150,000 clones, about 91% being singletons. These data belong to a study of blood T cell repertoires in COVID-19. The gene calls are TRBV6-1 and TRBJ2-5; no firm D call. The specimen sequenced was peripheral blood. This TCR came from a woman in her sixties or seventies who had recovered from COVID-19. The CDR3 sequence: CASSEAGAETQYF. The CDR3, as DNA: TGTGCCAGCAGTGAAGCGGGCGCGGAGACCCAGTACTTC.